This TCR beta chain was recorded in a study of neurological immune-mediated disorders. This clonotype came up many times. The time point here: longitudinal time-point 3. Trimming removed 0 bases at V and 3 bases at J, with 25 bases between. Germline V gene sequence: CDR1 DFQATT, CDR2 SNEGSKA (reference sequence). CDR3 length equals 19 residues. Each CDR3 protein is one row after TCRdb ran MiXCR on the 5' RACE reads. Of roughly 45,000 distinct CDR3 sequences in the sample, about 13% were seen once. The chain employs TRBV20-1 and TRBJ2-3, with D possibly matching TRBD2 (7 bases). The source of this sequence is a man aged 25-40 years in good health. Sequenced material: PBMCs. The CDR3 region is CSARDPVGRGGMGTDTQYF. In nucleotides, the CDR3 is TGCAGTGCTAGAGATCCGGTGGGGCGCGGGGGCATGGGAACAGATACGCAGTATTTT.